One and the same sample provided the 24 T cell receptor beta chains below, sequenced in a study of CD8 T cell repertoires and HIV-1 epitope variants. Their recognized antigens are unknown. Sequencing used immunoSEQ multiplex PCR; TCRdb keeps in-frame clones, though not all of them. Of thousands of clones in the sample, around 69% were seen once. Sequencing used cultured CD8+ T cells derived from PBMCs. All receptors come from a male donor with HIV.

This clone was counted a few times. The J gene is TRBJ2-1, the V gene TRBV19; D gene ambiguous. Germline V gene sequence: CDR1 LNHDA, CDR2 SQIVND (reference sequence). Trimming took off 0 bases at V and 10 bases at J, with 7 bases between the two ends. CDR3 length equals 12 residues. CDR3 sequence reads: CASSIDPEEQFF. Here the CDR3 DNA reads TGTGCCAGTAGTATAGATCCAGAGGAGCAGTTCTTC.

The V call is TRBV9, the J call TRBJ1-1; possible D gene TRBD1, 5 bases. From germline, CDR1 is SGDLS and CDR2 YYNGEE. This CDR3 spans 16 amino acids. The V end lost 3 bases, the J end lost 1 base, and 16 bases lay between the germline ends. The CDR3 DNA reads TGTGCCAGCAGCGCCGGTAGGACCGGGGGGAACACTGAAGCTTTCTTT. Protein sequence: CASSAGRTGGNTEAFF.

This clone is large (0.1 to 1%) by share. V usage is TRBV7-2 and J usage is TRBJ2-1; D not certain. This CDR3 region has 13 residues. V shed 1 base and J shed 9 bases, with 10 bases lying between them. Per the germline V gene, CDR1 is SGHTA and CDR2 is FQGNSA. The CDR3: CASSLDGASEQFF. In DNA, the CDR3 is TGTGCCAGCAGCTTAGACGGTGCCAGTGAGCAGTTCTTC.

This clone came up a few times. The rearrangement links TRBV10-3 to TRBJ1-2; D is uncertain. Trimming cost V 0 bases and J 0 bases, with 8 bases left between them. The CDR3 runs 15 residues. Looked up from germline, CDR1 is ENHRY and CDR2 is SYGVKD. This CDR3 is CAISESSRANYGYTF. Here the CDR3 DNA reads TGTGCCATCAGTGAGTCGTCCAGAGCTAACTATGGCTACACCTTC.

This chain links TRBV7-3 with TRBJ1-5, with unresolved D. The CDR3 extends over 16 amino acids. The germline gives CDR1 SGHTA, CDR2 FQGTGA. The V end was cut by 1 base, the J end by 2 bases, with 12 bases between. The CDR3 bases are TGTGCCAGCAGCTTAAATGGAGGGTTGCGCAATCAGCCCCAGCATTTT. Amino acids: CASSLNGGLRNQPQHF.

This chain joins TRBV4-1 and TRBJ1-1; TRBD1 agrees at 8 bases. The CDR3 runs 15 residues. In germline, CDR1 is MGHRA, CDR2 YSYEKL. J was trimmed by 3 bases and V by 1 base; bases with no gene match: 4. CDR3 loop: CASSQVQTGDTEAFF. CDR3 sequence (DNA): TGCGCCAGCAGCCAAGTCCAGACAGGGGACACTGAAGCTTTCTTT.

The V call is TRBV7-3, the J call TRBJ2-5, with D possibly TRBD2 on 5 matching bases. The CDR3 runs 16 residues. CDR1 is SGHTA, CDR2 FQGTGA, per germline. V shed 4 bases and J shed 4 bases, with 19 bases lying between them. CDR3 loop: CASSSSGPGLRETQYF. CDR3 nucleotide sequence: TGTGCCAGCAGCTCCTCAGGCCCGGGGTTGCGAGAGACCCAGTACTTC.

The V call is TRBV28, the J call TRBJ1-5; the match to TRBD1 covers 10 bases. CDR3 size: 15 residues. V trimming: 5 bases; J trimming: 4 bases; junction bases outside the gene matches: 5. Germline-derived CDR1 and CDR2 are MDHEN and SYDVKM. Here the CDR3 DNA reads TGTGCCAGCAGTCTGACAGGGGGCAGTAATCAGCCCCAGCATTTT. Translated, it gives CASSLTGGSNQPQHF.

The rearrangement uses TRBV28 and TRBJ2-5; possible D gene TRBD1, 6 bases. The CDR3 consists of 15 residues. Trimming took off 6 bases at V and 3 bases at J, with 17 bases between the two ends. Germline values: CDR1 MDHEN, CDR2 SYDVKM. The CDR3 here is CASSSSKYREETQYF. The CDR3 nucleotides are TGTGCCAGCAGCTCATCCAAGTACAGGGAAGAGACCCAGTACTTC.

This chain links TRBV10-1 with TRBJ2-1, with D unclear. The V end lost 0 bases, the J end lost 5 bases, and 5 bases lay between the germline ends. CDR3 length: 13 residues. Looked up from germline, CDR1 is WNHNN and CDR2 is SYGVQD (reference sequence). CDR3 nucleotides: TGCGCCAGCAGTGAGTCGTACGACAATGAGCAGTTCTTC. This codes for CASSESYDNEQFF.

The J gene is TRBJ1-1, the V gene TRBV5-4, with TRBD1 identical over 10 bases. Trimming took 5 bases from V and 7 from J; bases not matched to a gene: 8. Germline-derived CDR1 and CDR2 are SGHNT and YYREEE (reference sequence). The CDR3 loop spans 14 amino acids. The CDR3 reads CASRVDRGQGEAFF. The CDR3 DNA follows: TGTGCCAGCAGGGTAGACAGGGGGCAAGGTGAAGCTTTCTTT.

The chain employs TRBV27 and TRBJ1-5; 7 nucleotides match TRBD1. Trimming cost V 4 bases and J 6 bases; bases outside gene matches: 0. Germline CDR1 and CDR2: MNHEY and SMNVEV (reference sequence). The CDR3 has 12 residues. The CDR3 reads CASSYRGQPQHF. DNA of the CDR3: TGTGCCAGCAGTTACAGGGGTCAGCCCCAGCATTTT.

The chain combines TRBV11-3 with TRBJ2-3; tentative D call: TRBD1 (5 bases). Trimming shortened V by 4 bases and J by 4 bases, and 6 bases separated the two germline ends. The CDR3 totals 12 residues. Germline V gene sequence: CDR1 SGHNT, CDR2 YENEEA. The CDR3 sequence is CASSSTADTQYF. In nucleotides, the CDR3 is TGTGCCAGCAGCTCGACAGCAGATACGCAGTATTTT.

The V gene is TRBV6-7, the J gene TRBJ2-7; D ambiguous. TRBV6-7 is an ORF, and what it does is uncertain. The ends were cut back, 6 bases at V and 0 bases at J, with 33 bases in the middle. The length of the CDR3 is 21 residues. In nucleotides, the CDR3 is TGTGCCAGCAGCTACCGCGATGATAAACCGCCCTTACCGAGGACCTCCTACGAGCAGTACTTC. It yields the protein CASSYRDDKPPLPRTSYEQYF.

V and J are TRBV27 and TRBJ2-2; a weak D match, TRBD1 (6 bases). The CDR3 has 14 residues. From germline, CDR1 is MNHEY and CDR2 SMNVEV (reference sequence). V gave up 4 bases and J gave up 4 bases, with 10 bases separating them. The DNA for the CDR3 is TGTGCCAGCAGTTGGGGGCTAGGCACCGGGGAGCTGTTTTTT. Protein: CASSWGLGTGELFF.

This clone was observed a few times. The chain carries TRBV4-1 and TRBJ1-1; D uncertain. The CDR3 is 15 amino acids. From germline, CDR1 is MGHRA and CDR2 YSYEKL. The ends were cut back, 5 bases at V and 5 bases at J, with 18 bases in the middle. CDR3 protein: CASSAGDGSETEAFF. As DNA, the CDR3 is TGCGCCAGCAGCGCCGGAGATGGGTCTGAAACTGAAGCTTTCTTT.

The chain recombines TRBV5-1 with TRBJ1-1; D is perhaps TRBD1 (5 bases). Germline V CDR1 and CDR2: SGHRS, YFSETQ. The CDR3 sequence is 16 residues long. Trimming removed 3 bases from V and 7 bases from J, with 22 bases in between. The CDR3 spells CASSSLPGRAEGEAFF. The CDR3 bases are TGCGCCAGCAGCTCCCTGCCCGGCAGGGCCGAGGGTGAAGCTTTCTTT.

This clone was seen just once. The V call is TRBV6-5, the J call TRBJ1-1, with D unclear. Trimming removed 2 bases at V and 3 bases at J, with 7 bases between. Germline-derived CDR1 and CDR2 are MNHEY and SVGAGI. The CDR3 sequence is 13 residues long. The CDR3 coding sequence is TGTGCCAGCAGTTACAATGAGGACACTGAAGCTTTCTTT. Its protein product is CASSYNEDTEAFF.

The V and J genes are TRBV6-5 and TRBJ1-2, with a possible D match to TRBD1 (6 bases). Germline-derived CDR1 and CDR2 are MNHEY and SVGAGI. The CDR3 has 14 amino acids. The V end lost 9 bases, the J end lost 8 bases, and 22 bases lay between the germline ends. The CDR3 is CASGPKGGPRGYTF. The DNA of the CDR3 is TGTGCCAGTGGGCCAAAGGGGGGCCCGAGAGGCTACACCTTC.

The gene calls are TRBV7-2 and TRBJ2-5; 8 bases line up with TRBD1. The trim removed 5 bases at V and 3 bases at J, leaving 11 bases unmatched. CDR3 size: 16 residues. Germline V lookup: CDR1 SGHTA, CDR2 FQGNSA. The CDR3 reads CASSNPGQAAKETQYF. The DNA for the CDR3 is TGTGCCAGCAGCAATCCGGGACAGGCGGCCAAAGAGACCCAGTACTTC.

By frequency in the sample, this clone is large (0.1 to 1%). The chain couples TRBV5-6 to TRBJ2-7; a possible D gene is TRBD1 (5 bases). Germline-derived CDR1 and CDR2 are SGHDT and YYEEEE. This CDR3 comprises 14 residues. Trimming left V 4 bases short and J 2 bases short, with 13 bases between. The CDR3 DNA reads TGTGCCAGCAGCGACTCGACAGTTACCTACGAGCAGTACTTC. This sequence encodes CASSDSTVTYEQYF.

CDR3 DNA: TGTGCCAGCAGCCAGTACAATGAGCAGTTCTTC. Translation gives CASSQYNEQFF. The chain couples TRBV27 to TRBJ2-1; D remains unclear. CDR3 size: 11 residues. V was pared by 6 bases and J by 4 bases, with 4 bases between. The V gene's germline CDR1 is MNHEY and CDR2 SMNVEV (reference sequence).

This rearrangement joins TRBV27 to TRBJ2-7; 10 bases map to TRBD1. The CDR3 extends over 14 amino acids. Germline V gene sequence: CDR1 MNHEY, CDR2 SMNVEV (reference sequence). V was clipped by 4 bases and J by 5 bases; unmatched bases: 5. This chain's CDR3 is CASSWGQGTNEQYF. Here the CDR3 DNA reads TGTGCCAGCAGTTGGGGACAGGGGACCAACGAGCAGTACTTC.

The table lists this clone with a few counts. The chain is built from TRBV9 and TRBJ1-1; TRBD1 aligns across 10 bases. CDR3 length: 14 residues. The germline CDR1 and CDR2 sequences are SGDLS and YYNGEE. The junction had 7 bases not matched to a gene; V was cut back by 3 bases and J by 8 bases. The DNA for the CDR3 is TGTGCCAGCAGCGCTCCGACAGGGGGCTACGAAGCTTTCTTT. It codes for CASSAPTGGYEAFF.